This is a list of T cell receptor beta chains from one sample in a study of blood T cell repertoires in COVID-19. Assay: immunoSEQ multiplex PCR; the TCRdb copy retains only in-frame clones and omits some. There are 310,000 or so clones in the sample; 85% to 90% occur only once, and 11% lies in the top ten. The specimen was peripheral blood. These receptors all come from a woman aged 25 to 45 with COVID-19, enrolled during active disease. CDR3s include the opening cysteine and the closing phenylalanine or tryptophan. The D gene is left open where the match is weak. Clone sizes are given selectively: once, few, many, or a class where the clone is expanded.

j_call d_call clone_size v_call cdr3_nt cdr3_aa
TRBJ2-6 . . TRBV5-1 TGCGCCAGCAGGGCATCTTGGGGGGCCAACGTCCTGACTTTC CASRASWGANVLTF
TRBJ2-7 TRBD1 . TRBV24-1 TGTGCCACCAGTTCCGGGTCAGGGGGTCGGATCTACGAGCAGTACTTC CATSSGSGGRIYEQYF
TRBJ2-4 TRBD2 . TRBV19 TGTGCCAGTAGTATGGGGCTAGCGGGAGGGACAGCCAAAAACATTCAGTACTTC CASSMGLAGGTAKNIQYF
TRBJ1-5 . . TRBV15 TGTGCCACCAGCGGGGGAGGAGGGCTGAGCAATCAGCCCCAGCATTTT CATSGGGGLSNQPQHF
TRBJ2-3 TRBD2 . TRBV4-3 TGCGCCAGCAGCCAAGACGTGGGAGCGGGAGGGACAGATACGCAGTATTTT CASSQDVGAGGTDTQYF
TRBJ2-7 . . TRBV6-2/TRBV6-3 TGTGCCAGCAGTTACTCGGCGGAGGGGCCCTACGAGCAGTACTTC CASSYSAEGPYEQYF
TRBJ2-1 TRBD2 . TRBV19 TGTGCCAGCCGCTGGCTAGCGGGAGGGGTAAATGAGCAGTTCTTC CASRWLAGGVNEQFF
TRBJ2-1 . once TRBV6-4 TGTGCCAGCAGTGATAGCCTGGGGGGTGAGCAGTTCTTC CASSDSLGGEQFF
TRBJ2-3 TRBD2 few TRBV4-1 TGCGCCAGCAGCCCGGAGGTGGCGGGAGTGGGGACAGATACGCAGTATTTT CASSPEVAGVGTDTQYF
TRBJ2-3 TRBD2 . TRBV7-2 TGTGCCAGCACAACTAGCGGTGGGTCAGATACGCAGTATTTT CASTTSGGSDTQYF
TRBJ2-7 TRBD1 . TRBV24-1 TGTGCCACCAGTGATCCCGGGACAGGGAGCTACGAGCAGTACTTC CATSDPGTGSYEQYF
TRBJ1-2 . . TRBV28 TGTGCCAGCCGGAGACCCGATGGCTACACCTTC CASRRPDGYTF
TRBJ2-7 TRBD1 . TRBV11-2 TGTGCCAGCAGTCTAAAAGAGGGGGCGCCCTACGAGCAGTACTTC CASSLKEGAPYEQYF
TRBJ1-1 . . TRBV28 TGTGCCAGCAGCCTTAAGAAGGGGTCGTACACTGAAGCTTTCTTT CASSLKKGSYTEAFF
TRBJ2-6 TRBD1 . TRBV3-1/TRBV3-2 TGTGCCAGCAGCCAAGGGACAGGGTCTGGGGCCAACGTCCTGACTTTC CASSQGTGSGANVLTF
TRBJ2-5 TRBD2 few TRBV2 TGTGCCAGCAGTGGCGGGACTAGCGGGAGGGTAGAGACCCAGTACTTC CASSGGTSGRVETQYF